This TCR beta chain was captured by sequencing in a study of graft-versus-host responses after intestinal transplantation. General study points: Recipient marrow showed GvH clones, some seen first in ileum or blood. Where graft-donor T cell macrochimerism was present, patients had high graft-versus-host to host-versus-graft clonal ratios in allografts. With peak circulating GvH clone levels came an association with early post-transplant HvG declines.

Data came from immunoSEQ multiplex PCR; TCRdb stores just in-frame clones and leaves some out. The sample includes 90,000 to 130,000 clones, just under 95% of them seen just once. A word on this clone: Its matching antigen is unknown.

V shed 4 bases and J shed 0 bases, with 13 bases lying between them. This CDR3 comprises 15 residues. Germline V CDR1 and CDR2: MNHNS, SASEGT. The sequenced sample was unstimulated CD8+ T cells sorted from spleen or lymph node cells, obtained before intestinal transplant. The chain joins TRBV6-1 to TRBJ2-7; perhaps TRBD1 as D (5 bases). The TCR sequence derives from a human donor who received an intestinal transplant. The CDR3 coding sequence is TGTGCCAGCAGTGTTATAAGGGGTAGCTCCTACGAGCAGTACTTC. Its protein is CASSVIRGSSYEQYF.